This TCR beta chain comes out of a study of blood T cell repertoires in COVID-19. Assay used: immunoSEQ multiplex PCR; TCRdb lists only in-frame clones, some missing. The table records a few hundred thousand clones, around 86% of them present only once. The V and J ends lost 0 bases and 7 bases, in that order; junction bases with no gene match: 12. The CDR3 has 17 amino acids. CDR1 is GTSNPN and CDR2 is SVGIG in the germline V gene (reference sequence). This sequence originates from a man aged 45 to 65 with acute or convalescent COVID-19. This chain connects TRBV30 to TRBJ1-6; TRBD1 aligns across 7 bases. Specimen: peripheral blood. CDR3 sequence: CAWSVYPQAGGNSPLHF. CDR3 DNA: TGTGCCTGGAGTGTATATCCCCAGGCAGGGGGGAATTCACCCCTCCACTTT. Combining the CDR3 with reference TRBV30 and TRBJ1-6 gives the whole variable domain SQTIHQWPATLVQPVGSPLSLECTVEGTSNPNLYWYRQAAGRGLQLLFYSVGIGQISSEVPQNLSASRPQDRQFILSSKKLLLSDSGFYLCAWSVYPQAGGNSPLHFGNGTRLTVT.